This T cell receptor beta chain is from a study of molecular identifiers for immune sequencing clone quantification. Findings and caveats of the study: Spiked Jurkat TCR RNA equal to one cell could reportedly be picked out among over 850,000 naive cells. Over 98% of effector molecules, yet under 1% of naive-cell molecules, were held by clones above 20 RNA copies.

Listed TCR primers and previously described methods were used for bulk TCR libraries. TCRdb reprocessed the PCR reads with MiXCR, giving one entry per CDR3 protein. The profile covers 550,000 to 750,000 distinct CDR3 sequences, with nearly 20% appearing a single time and about 0.9% taken by the ten largest. At least ten counts were recorded for this clonotype. Its antigen is as yet unknown. Researchers sorted naive CD8 T cells as cells that were CD8+CD4-CCR7+CD45RA+. Germline assignment: CDR1 LGHDT and CDR2 YNNKEL (reference sequence). The CDR3 spans 16 residues. V shed 3 bases, J shed 5 bases, and the junction held 5 bases outside the gene matches.

The V call is TRBV3-1, the J call TRBJ2-2, with 11 bases that match TRBD2. The origin of this receptor is a human donor in good health. Some libraries in this study had Jurkat cell RNA spiked in. Sequencing used naive CD8+ T cells from blood, with Jurkat cell RNA spiked in. Subset of the sample: FACS-sorted CD8+CD4-CCR7+CD45RA+ naive T cells. The chain's CDR3 is CASSQGTSGPTGELFF. CDR3 nucleotides: TGTGCCAGCAGCCAGGGGACTAGCGGCCCTACCGGGGAGCTGTTTTTT.